This TCR beta chain was sequenced for a study of blood T cell repertoires in COVID-19. Study in general: Both acute and convalescent COVID-19 samples were obtained from the United States, Italy and Spain. From T cells, B-cell-depleted T cells, or PBMCs came the material, which was cDNA or gDNA.

How the authors handled the data: Amplifying reference gene primers gave estimates of nucleated cell counts. Some clones are missing from TCRdb's copy, which holds only in-frame ones; the method was immunoSEQ multiplex PCR. V and J calls and clone size are copied from that table; D and trimming were computed from the DNA. The sample has approximately 290,000 clones, approximately 83% seen once; the top ten hold roughly 4.3%. Participants, 18 to 89 years old, spanned around 26 US areas. This clone was seen more than once but under ten times. This CDR3 region has 15 residues. Germline V gene sequence: CDR1 KGHSH, CDR2 LQKENI. The germline V and J ends were trimmed by 2 bases and 8 bases, with 15 bases remaining between them.

The TCR sequence derives from a young woman who had recovered from COVID-19. The sequenced material came from PBMCs or T cells enriched from blood (not recorded which). The V gene is TRBV18, the J gene TRBJ1-4; D not resolved. The CDR3 DNA reads as TGTGCCAGCTCACCAAGGTCACCGGGTTACGAAAAACTGTTTTTT. The encoded protein is CASSPRSPGYEKLFF.